This T cell receptor beta chain was observed in a study of cytomegalovirus exposure and HLA in healthy donors. The study's findings and limits: The authors excluded some V segments, including TRBV6-2 and TRBV6-3, as indistinguishable. In a later analysis, productive TCRs from donors in an Asian-associated ancestry cluster reportedly carried fewer N-insertions than the cohort mean. In vitro work confirmed that a few CMV-associated chains recognize CMV antigens. The availability of immune exposure information extended only to CMV serostatus.

Germline values: CDR1 SNHLY, CDR2 FYNNEI. The V end was cut by 9 bases, the J end by 8 bases, with 22 bases between. The CDR3 runs to 14 residues. 13 Jbeta primers and 60 Vbeta primers were used for the PCR. The protocol was immunoSEQ multiplex PCR, while the TCRdb copy is restricted to in-frame clones and leaves out a portion. The sample lists about 140,000 clones; about 78% were seen once. This clone was seen a handful of times. What it binds is not known. The chain is built from TRBV2 and TRBJ1-2; the D gene is possibly TRBD1 (6 bases). This receptor was taken from a young man in good health and CMV-seronegative. The sample consisted of PBMCs. In DNA, the CDR3 is TGTGCCAGTTATGCCCGGGACATATTCTCCGGCTACACCTTC. It translates to CASYARDIFSGYTF.